These 10 T cell receptor beta chains were all obtained from the same sample, sequenced in a study of T cell repertoires in cytomegalovirus infection. Using its own MiXCR run on the reads, TCRdb lists one record per CDR3 protein. Of around 340,000 distinct CDR3 sequences listed, about 27% are singletons. These receptors have no known antigen. The input for sequencing was cultured PBMCs, taken from culture after CMV antigen stimulation. Every receptor here comes from a human donor in good health (CMV status not recorded). Some clones in this sample may be carry-over from other donors' samples.

The chain uses TRBV20-1 and TRBJ2-3; TRBD2 aligns across 11 bases. CDR1 and CDR2 (germline): DFQATT, SNEGSKA (reference sequence). After removal of 5 bases from V and 2 bases from J, the junction contained 3 bases not matched to a gene. The CDR3 has 14 residues. The CDR3 sequence is CSALAGGATDTQYF. Here the CDR3 DNA reads TGCAGTGCTTTAGCGGGGGGGGCCACAGATACGCAGTATTTT.

The chain employs TRBV14 and TRBJ2-1; tentative D call: TRBD2 (5 bases). The CDR3 sequence is 16 residues long. V was cut by 5 bases and J by 0 bases, with 14 bases left in between. Germline CDR1 is SGHDN and CDR2 is FVKESK. The CDR3 loop reads CASSDWRASSYNEQFF. In DNA form, the CDR3 reads TGTGCCAGCAGCGACTGGCGGGCCAGCTCCTACAATGAGCAGTTCTTC.

This clonotype occurred a few times. The chain uses TRBV27 and TRBJ2-3; 7 bases align to TRBD2. V lost 4 bases, J lost 2 bases, and 9 bases stayed unmatched. In germline, CDR1 is MNHEY, CDR2 SMNVEV (reference sequence). The CDR3 is 16 amino acids. Written as DNA, the CDR3 is TGTGCCAGCAGTTCGTGGCGGGGGAGAAACACAGATACGCAGTATTTT. It translates to CASSSWRGRNTDTQYF.

This chain uses TRBV7-8 with TRBJ1-3; D is unresolved. The CDR3 has 16 residues. Trimming cost V 5 bases and J 1 base, with 15 bases left between them. Germline values: CDR1 SGHVS, CDR2 FQNEAQ. CDR3 sequence reads: CASSTRRGLSGNTIYF. The CDR3 nucleotides are TGTGCCAGCAGCACCCGGCGGGGTTTATCTGGAAACACCATATATTTT.

This clonotype was seen a few times. The chain carries TRBV12-5 and TRBJ1-1; 8 bases line up with TRBD1. Germline CDR1 LGHNT, CDR2 FRNRAP. With V trimmed by 4 bases and J by 0 bases, 7 bases remained unmatched. This CDR3 spans 16 amino acids. CDR3 coding DNA: TGTGCTAGTGGTTGGGCGACAGGGGCCTTGAACACTGAAGCTTTCTTT. This encodes CASGWATGALNTEAFF.

This clonotype appeared many times. This chain uses TRBV12-5 with TRBJ1-1, with D possibly TRBD1 on 6 matching bases. The CDR3 sequence is 14 residues long. V lost 8 bases and J 8 bases, leaving 21 bases between the germline ends. Germline CDR1 and CDR2: LGHNT and FRNRAP. In DNA, the CDR3 is TGTGCTAGTTTTTTATCGGACAGCCGGAGGGAAGCTTTCTTT. Residues: CASFLSDSRREAFF.

Many counts were recorded for this clonotype. The chain employs TRBV12-5 and TRBJ2-4, with 11 bases fitting TRBD2. CDR1 and CDR2 from the germline V gene are LGHNT and FRNRAP. After removal of 2 bases from V and 1 base from J, the junction contained 7 bases not matched to a gene. The CDR3 covers 18 residues. The CDR3: CASGLPTRLAGAKNIQYF. The CDR3 DNA sequence: TGTGCTAGTGGTTTGCCGACTCGACTAGCGGGGGCCAAAAACATTCAGTACTTC.

V is TRBV6-6 and J is TRBJ1-2; 9 bases are shared with TRBD1. The ends lost 6 bases at V and 7 bases at J; junction bases unmatched: 3. The V gene's germline CDR1 is MNHNY and CDR2 SVGAGI (reference sequence). CDR3 length: 12 residues. The CDR3: CASRLQGAGYTF. The CDR3 DNA follows: TGTGCCAGCAGGTTACAGGGGGCTGGCTACACCTTC.

Concerning this clonotype: The germline gene is not matched at one end of the junction; a read error may be the cause. The rearrangement uses TRBV7-8 and TRBJ2-7; D not certain. CDR1 and CDR2 (germline): SGHVS, FQNEAQ. The CDR3 covers 11 residues. The CDR3 is CASSAHYEQCF. The DNA for the CDR3 is TGTGCCAGCAGCGCCCACTACGAGCAGTGCTTC.

The chain employs TRBV19 and TRBJ2-3, with no clear D. In germline, CDR1 is LNHDA, CDR2 SQIVND (reference sequence). The CDR3 has 12 residues. V was shortened by 5 bases and J by 3 bases, with 6 bases between the two germline ends. CDR3 sequence: CASSELTDTQYF. For the CDR3, the DNA is TGTGCCAGTAGTGAACTTACAGATACGCAGTATTTT. The variable domain in full, completed from reference TRBV19 and TRBJ2-3, reads DGGITQSPKYLFRKEGQNVTLSCEQNLNHDAMYWYRQDPGQGLRLIYYSQIVNDFQKGDIAEGYSVSREKKESFPLTVTSAQKNPTAFYLCASSELTDTQYFGPGTRLTVL.